These 15 T cell receptor beta chains were sequenced from one sample in a study of blood T cell repertoires in COVID-19. Data came from immunoSEQ multiplex PCR; TCRdb stores just in-frame clones and leaves some out. The table shows hundreds of thousands of clones, with 70% to 90% occurring only once. The sample consisted of PBMCs or T cells enriched from blood (not recorded which). The receptor source for this set is a woman aged 25 to 39 who had been exposed to COVID-19.

The chain recombines TRBV19 with TRBJ1-6, with 7 nucleotides matching TRBD1. The length of the CDR3 is 18 residues. Germline values: CDR1 LNHDA, CDR2 SQIVND (reference sequence). With 1 base clipped from V and 8 bases from J, the junction kept 14 bases outside the gene matches. In nucleotides, the CDR3 is TGTGCCAGTAGTATAGCCCCCCTCGACAGGGTTGTTGATTCACCCCTCCACTTT. It is translated as CASSIAPLDRVVDSPLHF.

This clone has more than one count but fewer than ten. The V and J genes are TRBV19 and TRBJ2-2; a weak D match, TRBD1 (6 bases). This CDR3 has 15 residues. V was clipped by 7 bases and J by 0 bases, with 12 bases between them. Germline assignment: CDR1 LNHDA and CDR2 SQIVND (reference sequence). CDR3 in amino acids: CASNPWTANTGELFF. In DNA form, the CDR3 reads TGTGCCAGTAACCCATGGACAGCGAACACCGGGGAGCTGTTTTTT.

This sequence joins TRBV5-8 and TRBJ2-1; 7 positions match TRBD1. The CDR3 covers 15 residues. V lost 1 base, J lost 2 bases, and 3 bases stayed unmatched. The germline V gene encodes CDR1 SGHTS and CDR2 YDEGEE. The CDR3: CASSLTGAPYNEQFF. In DNA, the CDR3 is TGTGCCAGCAGCTTGACAGGGGCCCCCTACAATGAGCAGTTCTTC.

This clone was picked up a small number of times. The J gene is TRBJ2-3, the V gene TRBV9; possible D gene TRBD2, 7 bases. V gave up 0 bases and J gave up 6 bases, with 14 bases separating them. The CDR3 length is 15 residues. CDR1 and CDR2 (germline): SGDLS, YYNGEE. The CDR3 reads CASSVEVQGGDTQYF. CDR3 coding DNA: TGTGCCAGCAGCGTAGAGGTACAGGGAGGGGATACGCAGTATTTT.

The chain uses TRBV5-1 and TRBJ2-1; D gene uncertain. Germline CDR1 SGHRS, CDR2 YFSETQ. The CDR3 contains 15 residues. V shed 0 bases and J shed 1 base, with 8 bases lying between them. CDR3 loop: CASSLAQVSYNEQFF. The CDR3 coding sequence is TGCGCCAGCAGCTTGGCGCAGGTATCCTACAATGAGCAGTTCTTC.

J is TRBJ1-2 and V is TRBV23-1; no clear D. TRBV23-1 is flagged as an ORF with uncertain function. The CDR3 is 13 residues long. V gave up 1 base and J gave up 8 bases, with 11 bases separating them. In nucleotides, the CDR3 is TGCGCCAGCAGTCAATGGGAGGTTGTCGGCTACACCTTC. It encodes CASSQWEVVGYTF.

The J gene is TRBJ1-1, the V gene TRBV11-3, with D possibly being TRBD1 (6 bases). CDR1 SGHNT and CDR2 YENEEA come from the germline V gene. V was pared by 1 base and J by 3 bases, with 12 bases between. The CDR3 length is 15 residues. CDR3 region: CASSLVGGVDTEAFF. CDR3 nucleotides: TGTGCCAGCAGCTTAGTAGGGGGGGTCGACACTGAAGCTTTCTTT.

The rearrangement links TRBV28 to TRBJ2-1, with 7 bases lining up with TRBD1. J lost 10 bases, V lost 4 bases, and 4 bases had no gene match. Germline values: CDR1 MDHEN, CDR2 SYDVKM. The CDR3 is 12 residues long. The CDR3 region has the DNA TGTGCCAGCAGTTCCCAGACAGGGGAGCAGTTCTTC. This gives the protein CASSSQTGEQFF.

The chain joins TRBV10-2 to TRBJ2-1, with 8 bases identical to TRBD2. CDR1 and CDR2 (germline): WSHSY, SAAADI. J lost 10 bases, V lost 5 bases, and 16 bases had no gene match. The CDR3 totals 16 residues. CDR3 coding DNA: TGCGCCAGCAGTCACGGGGGCGGGGGGCCTCTAGACGAGCAGTTCTTC. This sequence encodes CASSHGGGGPLDEQFF.

The rearrangement uses TRBV5-6 and TRBJ2-7; a weak D match, TRBD1 (6 bases). The CDR3 loop spans 13 amino acids. Trimming shortened V by 1 base and J by 3 bases, and 8 bases separated the two germline ends. The V gene's germline CDR1 is SGHDT and CDR2 YYEEEE. The CDR3: CASSLFRGYEQYF. CDR3 bases: TGTGCCAGCAGCTTGTTCAGGGGCTACGAGCAGTACTTC.

The rearrangement joins TRBV28 to TRBJ2-2, with a possible D match to TRBD1 (6 bases). Germline V gene lookup returns CDR1 MDHEN and CDR2 SYDVKM. The CDR3 runs to 15 residues. V was trimmed by 8 bases and J by 5 bases, leaving 18 bases between them. The CDR3: CASSGPPGDTGELFF. The CDR3 DNA sequence: TGTGCCAGCTCCGGTCCTCCAGGGGATACCGGGGAGCTGTTTTTT.

This clone has a single count. The J gene is TRBJ2-7, the V gene TRBV10-2; D perhaps matches TRBD1 (6 bases). V was shortened by 6 bases and J by 7 bases, with 10 bases between the two germline ends. Germline CDR1 WSHSY, CDR2 SAAADI. CDR3 length: 11 amino acids. CDR3 nucleotides: TGCGCCAGCAGGTACAGGGATGAGCAGTACTTC. This codes for CASRYRDEQYF.

The rearrangement uses TRBV20-1 and TRBJ2-7, with TRBD1 identical over 7 bases. This CDR3 is 11 amino acids long. The germline CDR1 and CDR2 sequences are DFQATT and SNEGSKA (reference sequence). V lost 5 bases and J lost 7; bases outside the gene matches: 5. DNA for the CDR3: TGCAGTGCTCGTTCAGGGGGAGAGCAGTACTTC. It encodes CSARSGGEQYF.

The chain carries TRBV11-3 and TRBJ1-2; TRBD1 agrees at 10 bases. Looked up from germline, CDR1 is SGHNT and CDR2 is YENEEA. This CDR3 comprises 13 residues. V lost 5 bases to trimming and J lost 8 bases; unmatched junction nucleotides: 5. The CDR3 reads CASSPGTGVGYTF. The CDR3 nucleotides read TGTGCCAGCAGCCCCGGGACAGGGGTAGGCTACACCTTC.

The V call is TRBV7-6, the J call TRBJ1-1, with TRBD1 matching over 9 bases. In germline, CDR1 is SGHVS, CDR2 FNYEAQ. The length of the CDR3 is 15 residues. The junction had 8 bases not matched to a gene; V was cut back by 4 bases and J by 5 bases. CDR3 coding DNA: TGTGCCAGCAGCTCGGGACAGGGAGGTTGGACTGAAGCTTTCTTT. It is translated as CASSSGQGGWTEAFF. The full variable domain, in which reference TRBV7-6 and TRBJ1-1 provide the parts outside the CDR3, is GAGVSQSPRYKVTKRGQDVALRCDPISGHVSLYWYRQALGQGPEFLTYFNYEAQQDKSGLPNDRFSAERPEGSISTLTIQRTEQRDSAMYRCASSSGQGGWTEAFFGQGTRLTVV.